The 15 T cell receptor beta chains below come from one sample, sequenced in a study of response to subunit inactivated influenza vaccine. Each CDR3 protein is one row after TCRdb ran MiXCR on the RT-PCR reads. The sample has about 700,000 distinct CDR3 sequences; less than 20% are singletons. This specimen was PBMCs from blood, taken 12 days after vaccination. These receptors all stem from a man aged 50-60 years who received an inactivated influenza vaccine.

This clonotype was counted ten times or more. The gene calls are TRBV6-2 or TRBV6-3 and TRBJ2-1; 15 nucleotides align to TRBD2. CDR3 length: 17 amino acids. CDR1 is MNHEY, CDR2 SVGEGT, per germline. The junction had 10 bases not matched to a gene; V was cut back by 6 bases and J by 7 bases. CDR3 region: CASSPPGLAGGRNEQFF. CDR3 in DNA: TGTGCCAGCAGCCCCCCGGGACTAGCGGGGGGAAGGAATGAGCAGTTCTTC.

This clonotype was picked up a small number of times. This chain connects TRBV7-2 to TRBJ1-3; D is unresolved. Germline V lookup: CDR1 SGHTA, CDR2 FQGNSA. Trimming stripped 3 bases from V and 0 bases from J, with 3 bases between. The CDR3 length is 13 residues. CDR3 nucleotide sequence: TGTGCCAGCAGCTTCACCTCTGGAAACACCATATATTTT. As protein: CASSFTSGNTIYF.

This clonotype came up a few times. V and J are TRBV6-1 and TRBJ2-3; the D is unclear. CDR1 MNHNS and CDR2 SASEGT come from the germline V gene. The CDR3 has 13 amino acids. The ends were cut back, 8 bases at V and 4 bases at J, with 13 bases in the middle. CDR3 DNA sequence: TGTGCCAGCCGTCTCATCCGCCCAGATACGCAGTATTTT. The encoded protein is CASRLIRPDTQYF.

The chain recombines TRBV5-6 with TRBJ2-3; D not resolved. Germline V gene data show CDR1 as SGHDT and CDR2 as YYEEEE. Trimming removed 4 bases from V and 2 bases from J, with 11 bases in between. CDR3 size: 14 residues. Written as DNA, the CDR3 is TGTGCCAGCAGCACCCGGGCGTACACAGATACGCAGTATTTT. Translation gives CASSTRAYTDTQYF.

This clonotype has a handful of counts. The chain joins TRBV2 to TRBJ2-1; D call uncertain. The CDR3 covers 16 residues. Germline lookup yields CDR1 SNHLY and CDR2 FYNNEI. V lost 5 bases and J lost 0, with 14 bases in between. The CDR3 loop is CASSLEKLNSYNEQFF. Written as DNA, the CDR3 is TGTGCCAGCAGTTTGGAGAAGCTGAACTCCTACAATGAGCAGTTCTTC.

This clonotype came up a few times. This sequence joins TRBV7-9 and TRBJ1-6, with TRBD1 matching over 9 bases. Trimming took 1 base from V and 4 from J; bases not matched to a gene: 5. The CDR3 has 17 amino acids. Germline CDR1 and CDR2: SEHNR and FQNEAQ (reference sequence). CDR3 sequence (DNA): TGTGCCAGCAGCTTAGGAAGGGACAGGGCGTATAATTCACCCCTCCACTTT. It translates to CASSLGRDRAYNSPLHF.

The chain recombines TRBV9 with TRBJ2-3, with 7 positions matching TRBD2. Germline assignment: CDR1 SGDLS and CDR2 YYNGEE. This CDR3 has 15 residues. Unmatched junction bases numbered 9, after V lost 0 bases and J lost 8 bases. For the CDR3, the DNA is TGTGCCAGCAGCGTAGGGGGAGGGCCCTTCAGTACGCAGTATTTT. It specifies CASSVGGGPFSTQYF.

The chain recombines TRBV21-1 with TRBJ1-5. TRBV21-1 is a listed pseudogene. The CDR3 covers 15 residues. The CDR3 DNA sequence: TGTGCCAGCAGCAAACCGAACATTCTCCTACAGCCCCAGCATTTT. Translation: CASSKPNILLQPQHF.

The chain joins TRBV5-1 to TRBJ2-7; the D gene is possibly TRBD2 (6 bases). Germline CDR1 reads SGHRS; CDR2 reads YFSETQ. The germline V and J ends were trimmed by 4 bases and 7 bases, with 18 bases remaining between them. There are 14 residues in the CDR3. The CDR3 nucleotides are TGCGCCAGCAGCGACGGGAACGGGGGAAGGGAGCAGTACTTC. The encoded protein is CASSDGNGGREQYF. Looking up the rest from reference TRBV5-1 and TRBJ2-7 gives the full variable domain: KAGVTQTPRYLIKTRGQQVTLSCSPISGHRSVSWYQQTPGQGLQFLFEYFSETQRNKGNFPGRFSGRQFSNSRSEMNVSTLELGDSALYLCASSDGNGGREQYFGPGTRLTVT.

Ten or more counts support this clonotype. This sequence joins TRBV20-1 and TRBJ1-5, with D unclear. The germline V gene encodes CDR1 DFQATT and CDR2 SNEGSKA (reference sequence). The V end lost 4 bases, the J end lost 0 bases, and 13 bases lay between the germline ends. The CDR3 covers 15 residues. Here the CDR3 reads CSATHGRNSNQPQHF. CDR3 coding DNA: TGCAGTGCTACGCACGGACGGAATAGCAATCAGCCCCAGCATTTT.

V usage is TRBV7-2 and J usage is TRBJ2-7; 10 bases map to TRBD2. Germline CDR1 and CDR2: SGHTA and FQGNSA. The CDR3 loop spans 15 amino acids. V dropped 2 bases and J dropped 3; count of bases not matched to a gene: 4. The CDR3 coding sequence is TGTGCCAGCAGCTTATTAGCGGGGGGTGGCTACGAGCAGTACTTC. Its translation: CASSLLAGGGYEQYF.

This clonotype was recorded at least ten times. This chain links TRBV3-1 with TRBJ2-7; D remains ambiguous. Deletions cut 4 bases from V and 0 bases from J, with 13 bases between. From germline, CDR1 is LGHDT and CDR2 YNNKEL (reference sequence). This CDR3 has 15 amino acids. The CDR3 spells CASSRRPESSYEQYF. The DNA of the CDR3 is TGTGCCAGCAGCCGTCGACCCGAGAGCTCCTACGAGCAGTACTTC.

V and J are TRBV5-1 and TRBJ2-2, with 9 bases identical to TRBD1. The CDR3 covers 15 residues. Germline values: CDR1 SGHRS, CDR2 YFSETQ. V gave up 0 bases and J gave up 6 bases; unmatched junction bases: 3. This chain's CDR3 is CASSLGDRAAGELFF. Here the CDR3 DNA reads TGCGCCAGCAGCTTGGGGGACAGGGCAGCCGGGGAGCTGTTTTTT.

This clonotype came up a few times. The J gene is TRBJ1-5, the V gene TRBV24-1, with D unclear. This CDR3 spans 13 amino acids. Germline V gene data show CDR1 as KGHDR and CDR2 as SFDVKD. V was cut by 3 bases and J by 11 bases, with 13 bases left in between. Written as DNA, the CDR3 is TGTGCCACCAGTGATAGCCGGGCCACGGCCCAGCATTTT. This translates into CATSDSRATAQHF.

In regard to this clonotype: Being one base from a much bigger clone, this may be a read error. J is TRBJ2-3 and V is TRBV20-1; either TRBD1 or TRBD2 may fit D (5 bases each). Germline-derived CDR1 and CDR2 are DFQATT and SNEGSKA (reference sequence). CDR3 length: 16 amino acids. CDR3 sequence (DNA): TGCTGTGCTAGAGGACGCCGGTGGGGGAGCACAGATACGCAGTATTTT. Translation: CCARGRRWGSTDTQYF.